Each of the 27 T cell receptor beta chains below was sequenced from the same sample in a study of neoadjuvant nivolumab and ipilimumab in lung cancer. Assay used: immunoSEQ multiplex PCR; TCRdb lists only in-frame clones, some missing. The sample records 24,000 or so clones, approximately 80% being singletons. Sample: peripheral blood, taken before neoadjuvant nivolumab, alone or with ipilimumab. The receptor source for this set is an adult with non-small cell lung cancer.

The rearrangement uses TRBV6-5 and TRBJ1-1; weak D call: TRBD1 (5 bases). The V end lost 4 bases, the J end lost 0 bases, and 12 bases lay between the germline ends. The CDR3 loop spans 15 amino acids. Germline CDR1 and CDR2: MNHEY and SVGAGI. CDR3 bases: TGTGCCAGCAGTTGGGACTATTACATGAACACTGAAGCTTTCTTT. This encodes CASSWDYYMNTEAFF.

J is TRBJ2-7 and V is TRBV11-3, with a tentative D call TRBD2 (6 bases). Looked up from germline, CDR1 is SGHNT and CDR2 is YENEEA. CDR3 length: 15 amino acids. V was pared by 1 base and J by 6 bases, with 16 bases between. Here the CDR3 reads CASSLGGVGAGEQYF. CDR3 coding DNA: TGTGCCAGCAGCTTAGGGGGGGTCGGGGCCGGCGAGCAGTACTTC.

The chain carries TRBV2 and TRBJ2-5; 10 bases align to TRBD2. The V segment lost 4 bases and the J segment 4 bases; nucleotides outside the gene matches: 0. Germline assignment: CDR1 SNHLY and CDR2 FYNNEI. This CDR3 spans 13 amino acids. DNA for the CDR3: TGTGCCAGCAGTGGACTAGCGGGAGAGACCCAGTACTTC. It specifies CASSGLAGETQYF.

The chain has TRBV5-1 and TRBJ1-1, with D maybe TRBD1 (5 bases). V dropped 0 bases and J dropped 1 base, with 7 bases sitting between them. Germline V gene lookup returns CDR1 SGHRS and CDR2 YFSETQ. The CDR3 runs to 14 residues. The CDR3 coding sequence is TGCGCCAGCAGCTTGGAAGGGGCGAACACTGAAGCTTTCTTT. Its protein is CASSLEGANTEAFF.

V usage is TRBV4-2 and J usage is TRBJ2-3, with D possibly being TRBD2 (6 bases). The germline CDR1 and CDR2 sequences are LGHNA and YNFKEQ. Deletions cut 1 base from V and 6 bases from J, with 17 bases between. The CDR3 is made up of 16 amino acids. CDR3 sequence: CASSQGTRDVGDTQYF. CDR3 bases: TGTGCCAGCAGCCAAGGTACGCGGGACGTTGGGGATACGCAGTATTTT.

The chain has TRBV5-4 and TRBJ1-1; 10 positions match TRBD1. V was clipped by 5 bases and J by 4 bases; unmatched bases: 11. The CDR3 totals 16 residues. Germline CDR1 SGHNT, CDR2 YYREEE (reference sequence). This CDR3 reads CASSDPGQGRSTEAFF. The CDR3 coding sequence is TGTGCCAGCAGTGATCCGGGACAGGGGCGGAGCACTGAAGCTTTCTTT.

The CDR3 is CASSWGGAVDTQYF. The CDR3 DNA sequence: TGTGCCAGCAGCTGGGGGGGCGCGGTTGATACGCAGTATTTT. This sequence joins TRBV7-2 and TRBJ2-3; D perhaps matches TRBD2 (7 bases). This CDR3 comprises 14 residues. The V gene lost 4 bases and the J gene lost 6 bases, with 14 bases spanning the gap. Germline loops: CDR1 SGHTA, CDR2 FQGNSA.

The chain recombines TRBV5-5 with TRBJ1-5; TRBD1 is a possible D gene (5 bases). The germline gives CDR1 SGHKS, CDR2 YYEKEE (reference sequence). The CDR3 length is 16 residues. V lost 0 bases and J lost 2, with 12 bases in between. This chain's CDR3 is CASSLVGVRGNQPQHF. The CDR3 DNA follows: TGTGCCAGCAGCTTGGTAGGGGTTCGCGGCAATCAGCCCCAGCATTTT.

This chain joins TRBV5-5 and TRBJ2-5, with D perhaps TRBD2 (5 bases). The V gene's germline CDR1 is SGHKS and CDR2 YYEKEE (reference sequence). Trimming removed 4 bases from V and 1 base from J, with 11 bases in between. This CDR3 comprises 14 residues. CDR3 DNA: TGTGCCAGCAGCGGAGGACCGCGCCAAGAGACCCAGTACTTC. Its protein is CASSGGPRQETQYF.

The rearrangement joins TRBV4-3 to TRBJ2-7, with 13 positions matching TRBD2. The CDR3 totals 16 residues. CDR1 LGHNA and CDR2 YSLEER come from the germline V gene. The V segment lost 3 bases and the J segment 2 bases; nucleotides outside the gene matches: 4. The CDR3 nucleotides read TGCGCCAGCAGCCAGATTGGGACTAGCGGGGCCTACGAGCAGTACTTC. Encoded protein: CASSQIGTSGAYEQYF.

This clone came up a few times. The chain employs TRBV7-2 and TRBJ2-3, with no clear D. Trimming took off 1 base at V and 1 base at J, with 3 bases between the two ends. The CDR3 totals 13 residues. The germline V gene has CDR1 SGHTA and CDR2 FQGNSA. CDR3 nucleotides: TGTGCCAGCAGCTTAGGTGGCACAGATACGCAGTATTTT. Translated: CASSLGGTDTQYF. The full variable domain, in which reference TRBV7-2 and TRBJ2-3 provide the parts outside the CDR3, is GAGVSQSPSNKVTEKGKDVELRCDPISGHTALYWYRQSLGQGLEFLIYFQGNSAPDKSGLPSDRFSAERTGGSVSTLTIQRTQQEDSAVYLCASSLGGTDTQYFGPGTRLTVL.

A single count supports this clone. The chain combines TRBV6-5 with TRBJ1-2; TRBD1 aligns across 7 bases. Germline V gene lookup returns CDR1 MNHEY and CDR2 SVGAGI. The length of the CDR3 is 15 residues. The ends lost 0 bases at V and 4 bases at J; junction bases unmatched: 5. The CDR3 sequence: CASSYSRQGTYGYTF. CDR3 nucleotide sequence: TGTGCCAGCAGTTACTCGAGACAGGGAACCTATGGCTACACCTTC.

V and J are TRBV27 and TRBJ1-1; D gene unclear. Trimming removed 7 bases from V and 4 bases from J, with 13 bases in between. Germline V gene sequence: CDR1 MNHEY, CDR2 SMNVEV (reference sequence). The CDR3 has 13 amino acids. CDR3 loop: CASTTRAGTEAFF. The CDR3 DNA follows: TGTGCCAGCACCACACGGGCGGGCACTGAAGCTTTCTTT.

The chain uses TRBV5-3 and TRBJ2-5, with no clear D. TRBV5-3 is an ORF for which the function is uncertain. V lost 5 bases and J lost 4, with 15 bases in between. The CDR3 sequence is 14 residues long. Here the CDR3 reads CARRRDQPRETQYF. CDR3 DNA sequence: TGTGCCAGAAGGCGTGACCAACCCCGAGAGACCCAGTACTTC.

V is TRBV29-1 and J is TRBJ1-4; possibly TRBD1 for D (5 bases). Looked up from germline, CDR1 is SQVTM and CDR2 is ANQGSEA. This CDR3 is 12 amino acids long. V gave up 2 bases and J gave up 12 bases, with 13 bases separating them. The CDR3 protein is CSVEKRAGQLFF. The CDR3 DNA reads as TGCAGCGTTGAAAAAAGGGCAGGGCAACTGTTTTTT.

The V and J genes are TRBV4-1 and TRBJ1-2; tentative D call: TRBD1 (5 bases). Germline lookup yields CDR1 MGHRA and CDR2 YSYEKL. CDR3 length: 13 amino acids. V lost 0 bases and J 4 bases, leaving 6 bases between the germline ends. The CDR3 DNA is TGCGCCAGCAGCCAAGAGGGACGCTATGGCTACACCTTC. It encodes CASSQEGRYGYTF.

The V gene is TRBV29-1, the J gene TRBJ1-2; maybe TRBD1 (6 bases). The CDR3 has 13 residues. CDR1 and CDR2 from the germline V gene are SQVTM and ANQGSEA. Trimming stripped 4 bases from V and 8 bases from J, with 17 bases between. CDR3: CSVVEGDWEGYTF. CDR3 bases: TGCAGCGTTGTGGAGGGGGATTGGGAAGGCTACACCTTC.

The chain combines TRBV5-1 with TRBJ2-5; D may correspond to TRBD1 or TRBD2 (5 bases each). Trimming removed 2 bases at V and 2 bases at J, with 16 bases between. The CDR3 covers 16 residues. Germline assignment: CDR1 SGHRS and CDR2 YFSETQ. The CDR3 region has the DNA TGCGCCAGCAGCTTACAACCCGGGACGGAACAAGAGACCCAGTACTTC. Amino acids: CASSLQPGTEQETQYF. Based on the CDR3 plus reference TRBV5-1 and TRBJ2-5, the full variable domain is KAGVTQTPRYLIKTRGQQVTLSCSPISGHRSVSWYQQTPGQGLQFLFEYFSETQRNKGNFPGRFSGRQFSNSRSEMNVSTLELGDSALYLCASSLQPGTEQETQYFGPGTRLLVL.

The chain couples TRBV7-2 to TRBJ1-6, with D possibly matching TRBD1 (6 bases). Per the germline V gene, CDR1 is SGHTA and CDR2 is FQGNSA. The V and J ends lost 1 base and 8 bases respectively, with 12 bases between them. This CDR3 comprises 15 residues. CDR3: CASSLGAGVDSPLHF. The CDR3 region has the DNA TGTGCCAGCAGCTTAGGCGCAGGGGTGGATTCACCCCTCCACTTT.

V usage is TRBV5-1 and J usage is TRBJ1-2; D gene ambiguous. Trimming shortened V by 2 bases and J by 0 bases, and 5 bases separated the two germline ends. Germline V lookup: CDR1 SGHRS, CDR2 YFSETQ. This CDR3 has 13 residues. The CDR3 loop reads CASSLTANYGYTF. The CDR3 region has the DNA TGCGCCAGCAGCTTAACAGCTAACTATGGCTACACCTTC.

V usage is TRBV19 and J usage is TRBJ2-2; 8 bases are shared with TRBD1. Trimming cost V 4 bases and J 1 base; bases outside gene matches: 5. CDR3 length equals 16 residues. The V gene's germline CDR1 is LNHDA and CDR2 SQIVND (reference sequence). The CDR3 DNA sequence: TGTGCCAGTAGTACACAGGGGGGATTGAACACCGGGGAGCTGTTTTTT. It encodes CASSTQGGLNTGELFF.

The gene calls are TRBV10-3 and TRBJ1-2; 8 bases align to TRBD1. Germline V gene sequence: CDR1 ENHRY, CDR2 SYGVKD. This CDR3 comprises 14 residues. The V segment lost 4 bases and the J segment 7 bases; nucleotides outside the gene matches: 8. DNA of the CDR3: TGTGCCATCAGTGGGGCAGGGGGCGAAGTTGGCTACACCTTC. The encoded protein is CAISGAGGEVGYTF.

This chain connects TRBV5-6 to TRBJ1-2; 9 bases map to TRBD1. The V segment lost 0 bases and the J segment 4 bases; nucleotides outside the gene matches: 10. Germline loops: CDR1 SGHDT, CDR2 YYEEEE. The CDR3 has 17 residues. The CDR3 nucleotides are TGTGCCAGCAGCTTGGGGACAGGGGCCCGACTCCGCTATGGCTACACCTTC. Its translation is CASSLGTGARLRYGYTF.

This rearrangement joins TRBV2 to TRBJ2-3, with 13 positions matching TRBD2. Germline assignment: CDR1 SNHLY and CDR2 FYNNEI. The CDR3 consists of 19 residues. Germline trimming cut 4 bases from V and 2 bases from J; bases unmatched to any gene: 12. This CDR3 reads CASSARTSGGGIFTDTQYF. CDR3 coding DNA: TGTGCCAGCAGTGCCAGGACTAGCGGGGGCGGGATTTTCACAGATACGCAGTATTTT.

The chain joins TRBV7-9 to TRBJ2-5; TRBD2 might be the D (6 bases). The ends were cut back, 11 bases at V and 4 bases at J, with 32 bases in the middle. The germline CDR1 and CDR2 sequences are SEHNR and FQNEAQ (reference sequence). The CDR3 length is 18 residues. CDR3 sequence: CASGKTGTRFGVGETQYF. The DNA for the CDR3 is TGTGCCTCCGGAAAGACCGGGACTCGTTTCGGAGTGGGAGAGACCCAGTACTTC.

The chain combines TRBV13 with TRBJ2-3; D gene unclear. The V gene's germline CDR1 is PRHDT and CDR2 FYEKMQ (reference sequence). V shed 1 base and J shed 1 base, with 3 bases lying between them. This CDR3 is 13 amino acids long. DNA of the CDR3: TGTGCCAGCAGCTTAGTTCGCACAGATACGCAGTATTTT. Its protein product is CASSLVRTDTQYF.

V gene TRBV7-3 combines with J gene TRBJ1-1; 7 bases line up with TRBD1. CDR3 length: 16 residues. Trimming at V came to 5 bases and at J to 0 bases, leaving 9 bases not matched to a gene. From germline, CDR1 is SGHTA and CDR2 FQGTGA. The CDR3 DNA follows: TGTGCCAGCAGCCGCGGGGCCGGGACAGTGAACACTGAAGCTTTCTTT. This codes for CASSRGAGTVNTEAFF.